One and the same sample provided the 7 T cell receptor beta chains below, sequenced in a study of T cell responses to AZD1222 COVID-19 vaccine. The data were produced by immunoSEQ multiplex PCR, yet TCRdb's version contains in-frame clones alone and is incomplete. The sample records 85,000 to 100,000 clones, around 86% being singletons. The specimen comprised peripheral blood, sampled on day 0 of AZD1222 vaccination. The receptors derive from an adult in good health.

The CDR3 loop is CASSQGLAGAQETQYF. CDR3 sequence (DNA): TGTGCCAGCAGCCAAGGACTAGCGGGGGCTCAAGAGACCCAGTACTTC. The rearrangement joins TRBV3-1 (or the pseudogene TRBV3-2) to TRBJ2-5, with 12 bases fitting TRBD2. Germline V lookup: CDR1 LGHDT, CDR2 YNNKEL (reference sequence). The CDR3 runs to 16 residues. Trimming at V came to 1 base and at J to 2 bases, leaving 2 bases not matched to a gene.

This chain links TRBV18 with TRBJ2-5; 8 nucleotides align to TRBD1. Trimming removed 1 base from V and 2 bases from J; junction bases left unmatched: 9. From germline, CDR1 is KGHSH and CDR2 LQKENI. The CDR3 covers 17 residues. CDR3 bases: TGTGCCAGCTCACCACGAATCGACAGGGGCCCTCAAGAGACCCAGTACTTC. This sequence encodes CASSPRIDRGPQETQYF. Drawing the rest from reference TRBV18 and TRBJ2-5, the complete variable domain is NAGVMQNPRHLVRRRGQEARLRCSPMKGHSHVYWYRQLPEEGLKFMVYLQKENIIDESGMPKERFSAEFPKEGPSILRIQQVVRGDSAAYFCASSPRIDRGPQETQYFGPGTRLLVL.

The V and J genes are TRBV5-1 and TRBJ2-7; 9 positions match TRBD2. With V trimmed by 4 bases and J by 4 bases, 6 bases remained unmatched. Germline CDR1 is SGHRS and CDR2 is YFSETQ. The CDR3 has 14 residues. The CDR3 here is CASSVVAGVYEQYF. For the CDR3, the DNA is TGCGCCAGCAGCGTAGTAGCGGGGGTTTACGAGCAGTACTTC.

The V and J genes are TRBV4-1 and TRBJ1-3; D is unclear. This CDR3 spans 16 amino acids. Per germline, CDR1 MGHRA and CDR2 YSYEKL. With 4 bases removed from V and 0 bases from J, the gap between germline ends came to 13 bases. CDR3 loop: CASSLSPAFSGNTIYF. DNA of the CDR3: TGCGCCAGCAGCCTTTCCCCCGCCTTCTCTGGAAACACCATATATTTT.

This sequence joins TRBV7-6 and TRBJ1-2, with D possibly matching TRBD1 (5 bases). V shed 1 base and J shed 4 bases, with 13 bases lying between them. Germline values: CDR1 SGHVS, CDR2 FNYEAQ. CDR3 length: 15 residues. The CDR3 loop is CASSLEGNSPYGYTF. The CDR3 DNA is TGTGCCAGCAGCTTAGAGGGGAACAGCCCCTATGGCTACACCTTC.

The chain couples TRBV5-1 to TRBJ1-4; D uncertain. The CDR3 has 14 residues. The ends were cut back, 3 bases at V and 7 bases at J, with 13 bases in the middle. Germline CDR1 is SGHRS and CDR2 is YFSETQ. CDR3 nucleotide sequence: TGCGCCAGCAGCTCGGACGGAATTAGTGAAAAACTGTTTTTT. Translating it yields CASSSDGISEKLFF.

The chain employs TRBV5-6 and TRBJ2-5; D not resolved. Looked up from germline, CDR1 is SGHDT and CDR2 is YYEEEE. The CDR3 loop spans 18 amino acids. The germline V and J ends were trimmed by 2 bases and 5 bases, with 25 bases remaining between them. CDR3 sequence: CASSFGPLLSPSGETQYF. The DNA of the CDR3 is TGTGCCAGCAGCTTCGGTCCTCTATTGTCGCCCAGTGGGGAGACCCAGTACTTC.